This T cell receptor beta chain is from a study of graft-versus-host responses after intestinal transplantation. Study results and limitations: Detected in recipient marrow were GvH clones, some of which were first observed in ileum or blood. Allografts of one patient group, those with graft-donor T cell macrochimerism, had high graft-versus-host to host-versus-graft clonal ratios. An association linked early post-transplant HvG declines with peak circulating GvH clone levels.

Deletions cut 0 bases from V and 0 bases from J, with 10 bases between. Germline-derived CDR1 and CDR2 are SGHRS and YFSETQ. CDR3 size: 15 residues. Researchers placed around 200,000 CFSE-labeled responder cells in culture with around 200,000 irradiated, violet-dye-labeled stimulator cells. Sequencing was performed with immunoSEQ multiplex PCR; in TCRdb, only in-frame clones are kept and a portion is missing. This table has roughly 15,000 clones, about 35% appearing once. The sample here was alloreactive CD8+ T cells from a mixed lymphocyte reaction culture, taken before intestinal transplant. The subset denotes: CFSE-low proliferating T cells sorted from roughly 6-day pre-transplant mixed lymphocyte reaction (GvH or HvG direction). The chain has TRBV5-1 and TRBJ2-7; D gene ambiguous. The origin of this receptor is a human patient who received an intestinal transplant. The CDR3 bases are TGCGCCAGCAGCTTGGAGGTCCGTACCTCCTACGAGCAGTACTTC. Its protein product is CASSLEVRTSYEQYF.